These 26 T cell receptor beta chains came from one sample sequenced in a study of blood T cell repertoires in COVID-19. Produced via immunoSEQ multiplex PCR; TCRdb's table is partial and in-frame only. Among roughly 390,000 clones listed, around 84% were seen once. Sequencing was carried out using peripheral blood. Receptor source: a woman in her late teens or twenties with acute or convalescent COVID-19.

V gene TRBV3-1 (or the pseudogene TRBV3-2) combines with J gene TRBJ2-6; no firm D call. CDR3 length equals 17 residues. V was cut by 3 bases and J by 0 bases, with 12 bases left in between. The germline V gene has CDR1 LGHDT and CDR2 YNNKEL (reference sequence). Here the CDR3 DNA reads TGTGCCAGCAGCCATGGGCAGGCCACCTCTGGGGCCAACGTCCTGACTTTC. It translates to CASSHGQATSGANVLTF.

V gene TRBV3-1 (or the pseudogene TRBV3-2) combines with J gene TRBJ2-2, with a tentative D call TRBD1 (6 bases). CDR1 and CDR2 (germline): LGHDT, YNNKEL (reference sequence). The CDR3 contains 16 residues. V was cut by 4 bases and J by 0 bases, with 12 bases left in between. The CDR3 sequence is CASSPGQPTNTGELFF. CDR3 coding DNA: TGTGCCAGCAGCCCCGGACAGCCGACGAACACCGGGGAGCTGTTTTTT.

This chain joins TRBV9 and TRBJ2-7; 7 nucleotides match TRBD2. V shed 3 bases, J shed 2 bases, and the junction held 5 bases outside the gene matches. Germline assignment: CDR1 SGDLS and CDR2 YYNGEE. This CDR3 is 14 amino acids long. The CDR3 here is CASSATGTTYEQYF. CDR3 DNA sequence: TGTGCCAGCAGCGCGACCGGGACTACCTACGAGCAGTACTTC. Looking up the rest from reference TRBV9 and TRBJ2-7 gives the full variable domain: DSGVTQTPKHLITATGQRVTLRCSPRSGDLSVYWYQQSLDQGLQFLIQYYNGEERAKGNILERFSAQQFPDLHSELNLSSLELGDSALYFCASSATGTTYEQYFGPGTRLTVT.

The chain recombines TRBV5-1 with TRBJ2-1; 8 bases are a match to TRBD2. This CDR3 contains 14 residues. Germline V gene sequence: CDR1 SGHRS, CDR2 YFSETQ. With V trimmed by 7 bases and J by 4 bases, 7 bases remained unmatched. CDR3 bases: TGCGCCAGCGCCCGGGTAGCGGGGTACAATGAGCAGTTCTTC. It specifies CASARVAGYNEQFF.

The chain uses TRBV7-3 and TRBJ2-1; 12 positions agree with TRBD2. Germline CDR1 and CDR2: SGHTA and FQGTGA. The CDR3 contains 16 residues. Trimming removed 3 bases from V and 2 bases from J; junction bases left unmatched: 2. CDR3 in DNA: TGTGCCAGCAGCTTTACTAGCGGGGGGACCTACAATGAGCAGTTCTTC. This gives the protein CASSFTSGGTYNEQFF.

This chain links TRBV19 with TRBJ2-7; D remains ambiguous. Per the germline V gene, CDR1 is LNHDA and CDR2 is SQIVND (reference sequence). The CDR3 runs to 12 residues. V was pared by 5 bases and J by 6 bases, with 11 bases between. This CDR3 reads CASSLVPGEQYF. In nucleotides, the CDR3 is TGTGCCAGTAGTCTGGTCCCCGGCGAGCAGTACTTC.

The CDR3 sequence: CASSFRLAGSPDEQFF. The DNA for the CDR3 is TGTGCCAGTAGTTTTCGACTAGCGGGGTCCCCCGATGAGCAGTTCTTC. The J gene is TRBJ2-1, the V gene TRBV19; 11 nucleotides line up with TRBD2. V shed 5 bases, J shed 8 bases, and the junction held 11 bases outside the gene matches. This CDR3 spans 16 amino acids. Germline loops: CDR1 LNHDA, CDR2 SQIVND (reference sequence). Filled out from reference TRBV19 and TRBJ2-1, the complete variable domain reads DGGITQSPKYLFRKEGQNVTLSCEQNLNHDAMYWYRQDPGQGLRLIYYSQIVNDFQKGDIAEGYSVSREKKESFPLTVTSAQKNPTAFYLCASSFRLAGSPDEQFFGPGTRLTVL.

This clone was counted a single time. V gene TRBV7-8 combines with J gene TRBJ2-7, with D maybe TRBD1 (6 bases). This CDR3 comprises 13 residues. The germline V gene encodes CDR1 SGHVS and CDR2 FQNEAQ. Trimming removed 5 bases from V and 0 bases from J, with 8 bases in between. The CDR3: CASSADSSYEQYF. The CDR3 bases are TGTGCCAGCAGCGCGGACAGCTCCTACGAGCAGTACTTC.

Written as DNA, the CDR3 is TGCGCCAGTCGTCTGGTCGAGTTAGACACTGAAGCTTTCTTT. Its protein is CASRLVELDTEAFF. The chain couples TRBV4-1 to TRBJ1-1; D gene ambiguous. Germline V CDR1 and CDR2: MGHRA, YSYEKL. The CDR3 spans 14 residues. The V and J ends lost 9 bases and 3 bases respectively, with 17 bases between them.

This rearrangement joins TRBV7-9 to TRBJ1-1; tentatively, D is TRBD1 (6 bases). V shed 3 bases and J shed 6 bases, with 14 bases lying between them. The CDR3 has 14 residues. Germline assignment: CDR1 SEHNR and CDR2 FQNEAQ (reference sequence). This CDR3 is CASSLYREGAEAFF. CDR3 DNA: TGTGCCAGCAGCTTGTACAGGGAGGGCGCTGAAGCTTTCTTT.

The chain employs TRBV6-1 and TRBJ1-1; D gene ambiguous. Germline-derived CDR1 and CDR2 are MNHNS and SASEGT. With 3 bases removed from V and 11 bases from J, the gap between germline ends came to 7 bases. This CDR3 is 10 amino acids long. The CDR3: CASSESWAFF. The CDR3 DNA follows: TGTGCCAGCAGTGAGAGTTGGGCTTTCTTT.

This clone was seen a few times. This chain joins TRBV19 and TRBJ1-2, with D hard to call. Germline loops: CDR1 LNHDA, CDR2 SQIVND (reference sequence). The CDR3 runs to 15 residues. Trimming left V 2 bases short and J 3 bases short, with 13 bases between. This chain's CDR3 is CASSIISFSDYGYTF. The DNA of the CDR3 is TGTGCCAGTAGTATAATTTCATTCAGCGACTATGGCTACACCTTC.

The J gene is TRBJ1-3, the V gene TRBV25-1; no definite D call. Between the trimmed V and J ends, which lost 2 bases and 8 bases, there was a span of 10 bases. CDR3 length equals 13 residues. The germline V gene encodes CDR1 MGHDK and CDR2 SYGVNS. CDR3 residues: CASSESGGHTIYF. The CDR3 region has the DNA TGTGCCAGCAGTGAAAGCGGAGGACACACCATATATTTT.

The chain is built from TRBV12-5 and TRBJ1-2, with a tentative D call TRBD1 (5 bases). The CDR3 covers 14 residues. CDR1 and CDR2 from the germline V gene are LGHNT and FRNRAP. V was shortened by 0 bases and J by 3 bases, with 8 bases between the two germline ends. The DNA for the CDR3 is TGTGCTAGTGGTTTGGTCCAGGGCGACTATGGCTACACCTTC. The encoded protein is CASGLVQGDYGYTF. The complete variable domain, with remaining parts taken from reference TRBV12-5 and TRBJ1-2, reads DARVTQTPRHKVTEMGQEVTMRCQPILGHNTVFWYRQTMMQGLELLAYFRNRAPLDDSGMPKDRFSAEMPDATLATLKIQPSEPRDSAVYFCASGLVQGDYGYTFGSGTRLTVV.

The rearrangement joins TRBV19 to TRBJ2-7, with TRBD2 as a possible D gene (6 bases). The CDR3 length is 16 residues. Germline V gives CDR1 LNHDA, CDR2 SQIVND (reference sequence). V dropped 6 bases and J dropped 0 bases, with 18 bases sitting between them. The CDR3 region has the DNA TGTGCCAGTAGCCTTTGGGTGGCCGGGAGCTCCTACGAGCAGTACTTC. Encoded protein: CASSLWVAGSSYEQYF.

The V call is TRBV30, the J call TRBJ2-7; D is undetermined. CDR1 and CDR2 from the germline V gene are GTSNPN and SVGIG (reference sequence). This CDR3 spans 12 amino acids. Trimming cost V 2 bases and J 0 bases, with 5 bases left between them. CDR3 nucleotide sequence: TGTGCCTGGAGTCCAGGCTCCTACGAGCAGTACTTC. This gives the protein CAWSPGSYEQYF. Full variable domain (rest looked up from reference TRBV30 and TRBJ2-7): SQTIHQWPATLVQPVGSPLSLECTVEGTSNPNLYWYRQAAGRGLQLLFYSVGIGQISSEVPQNLSASRPQDRQFILSSKKLLLSDSGFYLCAWSPGSYEQYFGPGTRLTVT.

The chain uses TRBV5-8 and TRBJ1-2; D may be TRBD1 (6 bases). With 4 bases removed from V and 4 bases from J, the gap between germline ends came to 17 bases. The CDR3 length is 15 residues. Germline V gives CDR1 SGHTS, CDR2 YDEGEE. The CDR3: CASSTDRTAAYGYTF. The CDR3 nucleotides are TGTGCCAGCAGCACCGATAGGACAGCAGCCTATGGCTACACCTTC.

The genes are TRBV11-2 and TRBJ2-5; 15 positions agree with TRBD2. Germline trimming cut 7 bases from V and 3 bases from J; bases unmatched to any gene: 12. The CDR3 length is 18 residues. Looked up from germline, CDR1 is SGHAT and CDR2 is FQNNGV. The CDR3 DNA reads TGTGCCAGCACCTACCGACCCTGGACTAGCGGGAGGGAAGAGACCCAGTACTTC. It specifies CASTYRPWTSGREETQYF.

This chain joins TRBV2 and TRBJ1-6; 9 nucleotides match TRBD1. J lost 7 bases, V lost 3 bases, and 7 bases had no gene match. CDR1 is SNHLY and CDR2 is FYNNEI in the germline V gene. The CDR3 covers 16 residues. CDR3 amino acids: CASSEGGQGGNSPLHF. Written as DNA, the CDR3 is TGTGCCAGCAGTGAGGGGGGACAGGGAGGGAATTCACCCCTCCACTTT. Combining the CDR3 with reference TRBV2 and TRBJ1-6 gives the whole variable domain EPEVTQTPSHQVTQMGQEVILRCVPISNHLYFYWYRQILGQKVEFLVSFYNNEISEKSEIFDDQFSVERPDGSNFTLKIRSTKLEDSAMYFCASSEGGQGGNSPLHFGNGTRLTVT.

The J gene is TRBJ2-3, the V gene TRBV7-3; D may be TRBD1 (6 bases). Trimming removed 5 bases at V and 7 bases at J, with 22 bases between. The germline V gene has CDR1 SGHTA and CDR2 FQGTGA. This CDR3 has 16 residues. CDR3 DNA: TGTGCCAGCAGCCCATTTCCCGGGACAAACTATAATACGCAGTATTTT. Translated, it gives CASSPFPGTNYNTQYF.

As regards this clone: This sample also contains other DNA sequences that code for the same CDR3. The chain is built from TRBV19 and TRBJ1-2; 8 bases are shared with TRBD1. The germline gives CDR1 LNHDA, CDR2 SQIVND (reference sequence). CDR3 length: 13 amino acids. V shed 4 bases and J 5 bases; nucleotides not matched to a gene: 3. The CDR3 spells CASSTGQGYGYTF. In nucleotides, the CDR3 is TGTGCCAGTAGTACAGGACAGGGATATGGCTACACCTTC.

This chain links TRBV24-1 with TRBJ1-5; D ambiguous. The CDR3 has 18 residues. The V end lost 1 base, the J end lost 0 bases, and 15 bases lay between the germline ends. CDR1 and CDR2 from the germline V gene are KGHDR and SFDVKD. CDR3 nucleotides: TGTGCCACCAGTGATTTTTCCAGTATGGTTTATAGCAATCAGCCCCAGCATTTT. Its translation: CATSDFSSMVYSNQPQHF.

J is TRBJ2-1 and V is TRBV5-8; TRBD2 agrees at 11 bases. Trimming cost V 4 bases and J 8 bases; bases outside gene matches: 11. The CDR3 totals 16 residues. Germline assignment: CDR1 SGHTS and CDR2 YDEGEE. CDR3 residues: CASSPLVAGGPDEQFF. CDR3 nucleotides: TGTGCCAGCAGCCCTCTGGTAGCGGGAGGGCCGGATGAGCAGTTCTTC. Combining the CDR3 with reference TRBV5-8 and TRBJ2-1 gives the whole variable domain EAGVTQSPTHLIKTRGQQATLRCSPISGHTSVYWYQQALGLGLQFLLWYDEGEERNRGNFPPRFSGRQFPNYSSELNVNALELEDSALYLCASSPLVAGGPDEQFFGPGTRLTVL.

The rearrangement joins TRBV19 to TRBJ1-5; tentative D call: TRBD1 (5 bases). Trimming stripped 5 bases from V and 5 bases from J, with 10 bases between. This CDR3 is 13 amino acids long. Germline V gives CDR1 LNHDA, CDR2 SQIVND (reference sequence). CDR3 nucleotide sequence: TGTGCCAGTAGTGCCGACAGAGATCAGCCCCAGCATTTT. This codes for CASSADRDQPQHF.

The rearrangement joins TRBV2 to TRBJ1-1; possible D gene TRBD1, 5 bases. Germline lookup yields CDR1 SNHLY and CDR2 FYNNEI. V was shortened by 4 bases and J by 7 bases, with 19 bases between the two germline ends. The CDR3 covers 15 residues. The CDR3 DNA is TGTGCCAGCAGTGCACAGGCGGGGACGGCGGATGAAGCTTTCTTT. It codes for CASSAQAGTADEAFF.

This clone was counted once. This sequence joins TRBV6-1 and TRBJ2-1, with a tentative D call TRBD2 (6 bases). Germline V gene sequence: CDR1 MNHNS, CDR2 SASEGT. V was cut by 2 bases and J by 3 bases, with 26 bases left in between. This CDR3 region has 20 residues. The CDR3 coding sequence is TGTGCCAGCAGTGAAAAAAATATCGGGAGTCGCCGGGACTTCTACAATGAGCAGTTCTTC. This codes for CASSEKNIGSRRDFYNEQFF.